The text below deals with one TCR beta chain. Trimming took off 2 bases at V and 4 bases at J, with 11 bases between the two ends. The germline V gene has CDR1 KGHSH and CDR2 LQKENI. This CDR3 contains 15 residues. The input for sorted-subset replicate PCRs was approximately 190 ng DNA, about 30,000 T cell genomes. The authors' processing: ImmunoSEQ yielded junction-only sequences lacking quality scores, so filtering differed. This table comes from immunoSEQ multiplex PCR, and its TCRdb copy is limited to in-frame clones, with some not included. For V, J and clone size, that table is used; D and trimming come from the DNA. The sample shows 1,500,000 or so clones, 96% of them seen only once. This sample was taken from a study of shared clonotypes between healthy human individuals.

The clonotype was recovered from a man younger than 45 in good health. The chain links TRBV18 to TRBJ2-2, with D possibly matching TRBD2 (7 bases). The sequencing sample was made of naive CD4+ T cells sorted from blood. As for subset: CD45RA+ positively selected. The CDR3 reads CASSPGRGRTGELFF. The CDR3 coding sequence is TGTGCCAGCTCACCAGGGCGGGGGCGCACCGGGGAGCTGTTTTTT.